This is a list of T cell receptor beta chains from one sample in a study of blood T cell repertoires in COVID-19. The assay was immunoSEQ multiplex PCR, and TCRdb's table has in-frame clones only and misses some. The repertoire holds about 350,000 clones, with approximately 90% as singletons. Input material: peripheral blood. These receptor sequences come from a young man with COVID-19, enrolled during active disease. CDR3s include the opening cysteine and the closing phenylalanine or tryptophan. D genes are given only for firm matches.

TRBV5-1	TRBJ2-1	TRBD1	CASALDGQVENEQFF	TGCGCCAGCGCCCTCGATGGACAGGTAGAGAATGAGCAGTTCTTC
TRBV19	TRBJ2-1	TRBD2	CASQSSGIGNEQFF	TGTGCCAGTCAATCTAGCGGGATAGGCAATGAGCAGTTCTTC
TRBV11-1	TRBJ1-1	-	CASSLGGEGPEAFF	TGTGCCAGCAGCTTGGGGGGAGAGGGCCCTGAAGCTTTCTTT
TRBV27	TRBJ1-6	TRBD1	CASRRDRGSFDSPLHF	TGTGCCAGCAGAAGGGACAGGGGGTCGTTTGATTCACCCCTCCACTTT
TRBV13	TRBJ1-1	TRBD1	CASSSHLQGKAFF	TGTGCCAGCAGCTCTCATTTACAGGGGAAAGCTTTCTTT
TRBV29-1	TRBJ1-4	-	CSVGSATNEKLFF	TGCAGCGTTGGTTCTGCAACTAATGAAAAACTGTTTTTT
TRBV7-6	TRBJ1-3	TRBD1	CASSSGQGEGNTIYF	TGTGCCAGCAGCTCCGGACAGGGGGAGGGAAACACCATATATTTT
TRBV29-1	TRBJ2-5	-	CSASTQRAATQYF	TGCAGCGCCTCAACCCAGCGAGCAGCGACCCAGTACTTC
TRBV4-3	TRBJ2-7	-	CASSQGSIGVSNYEQYF	TGCGCCAGCAGCCAAGGCTCGATCGGAGTCTCAAACTACGAGCAGTACTTC
TRBV18	TRBJ2-1	-	CASSQTYNEQFF	TGTGCCAGCTCACAAACATACAATGAGCAGTTCTTC
TRBV11-2	TRBJ1-2	TRBD1	CASTTSGTGRLYYGYTF	TGTGCCAGCACCACCTCCGGGACAGGGCGTTTGTACTATGGCTACACCTTC
TRBV6-1	TRBJ1-5	-	CASSEAQVGQPQHF	TGTGCCAGCAGTGAAGCTCAGGTTGGTCAGCCCCAGCATTTT
TRBV29-1	TRBJ1-2	-	CSVDENKGAGKVYGYTF	TGCAGCGTTGATGAGAATAAGGGTGCGGGGAAAGTTTATGGCTACACCTTC
TRBV28	TRBJ1-1	TRBD1	CASTLQGGHTEAFF	TGTGCCAGCACCCTGCAGGGGGGTCACACTGAAGCTTTCTTT
TRBV15	TRBJ2-2	TRBD1	CATSLLGQGRRLFF	TGTGCCACCAGCTTGCTCGGACAGGGGCGTAGGCTGTTTTTT
TRBV19	TRBJ1-3	TRBD1	CASSTGQGFGNTIYF	TGTGCCAGTAGTACTGGACAGGGCTTCGGAAACACCATATATTTT
TRBV7-2	TRBJ2-7	TRBD2	CASSVSSGSPYEQYF	TGTGCCAGCAGCGTTTCTAGCGGGAGCCCCTACGAGCAGTACTTC
TRBV18	TRBJ2-2	-	CASSPPNGYGNTGELFF	TGTGCCAGCTCACCACCGAACGGGTATGGCAACACCGGGGAGCTGTTTTTT
TRBV11-2	TRBJ1-6	-	CASSLYITGSYQNSPLHF	TGTGCCAGCAGCTTATATATAACGGGGTCCTACCAGAATTCACCCCTCCACTTT
TRBV3-1/TRBV3-2	TRBJ2-1	TRBD1	CASSQRGLPYNEQFF	TGTGCCAGCAGCCAGAGGGGGCTCCCCTACAATGAGCAGTTCTTC